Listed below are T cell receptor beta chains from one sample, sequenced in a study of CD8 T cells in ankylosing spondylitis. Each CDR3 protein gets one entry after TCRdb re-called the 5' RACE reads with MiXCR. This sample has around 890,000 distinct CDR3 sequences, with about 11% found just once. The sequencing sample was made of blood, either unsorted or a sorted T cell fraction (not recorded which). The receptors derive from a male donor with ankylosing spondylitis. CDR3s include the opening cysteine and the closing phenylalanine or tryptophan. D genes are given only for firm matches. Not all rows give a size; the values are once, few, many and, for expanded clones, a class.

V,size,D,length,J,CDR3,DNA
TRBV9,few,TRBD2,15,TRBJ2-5,CASSVGLAKEETQYF,TGTGCCAGCAGCGTCGGACTAGCGAAGGAAGAGACCCAGTACTTC
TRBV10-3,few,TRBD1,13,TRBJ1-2,CAIQGGGGYGYTF,TGTGCCATCCAGGGAGGGGGCGGCTATGGCTACACCTTC
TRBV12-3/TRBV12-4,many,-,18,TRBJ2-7,CASSGPRALLFGSYEQYF,TGTGCCAGCAGTGGCCCGAGGGCTCTTTTATTTGGCTCCTACGAGCAGTACTTC
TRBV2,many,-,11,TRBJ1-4,CASRTVEKLFF,TGTGCCAGCAGGACAGTCGAAAAACTGTTTTTT
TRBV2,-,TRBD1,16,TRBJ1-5,CASSGGRGEGNQPQHF,TGTGCCAGCAGTGGGGGCAGGGGGGAAGGCAATCAGCCCCAGCATTTT
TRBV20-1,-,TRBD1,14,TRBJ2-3,CSARGTGAGDTQYF,TGCAGTGCTAGAGGGACAGGGGCAGGGGATACGCAGTATTTT
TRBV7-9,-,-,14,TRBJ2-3,CASSLGTFLDTQYF,TGTGCCAGCAGCTTAGGTACCTTCTTAGATACGCAGTATTTT
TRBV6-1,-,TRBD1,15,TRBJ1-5,CASSTGTGGVRAQHF,TGTGCCAGCAGTACCGGGACAGGGGGGGTCAGGGCCCAGCATTTT
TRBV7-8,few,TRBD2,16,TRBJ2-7,CASSGQIAGGRYEQYF,TGTGCCAGCAGCGGTCAGATAGCGGGAGGGAGGTACGAGCAGTACTTC
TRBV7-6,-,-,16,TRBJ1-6,CASSLLIGRDNSPLHF,TGTGCCAGCAGCTTACTCATAGGCAGAGATAATTCACCCCTCCACTTT
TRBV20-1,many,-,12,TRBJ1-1,CSALWQGPRAFF,TGCAGTGCTTTGTGGCAGGGACCCCGAGCTTTCTTT
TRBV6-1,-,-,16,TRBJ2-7,CASSTFRGTDSYEQYF,TGTGCCAGCAGTACATTTCGCGGGACAGACTCCTACGAGCAGTACTTC
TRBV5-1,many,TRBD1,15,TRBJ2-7,CARRAAGTEVNEQYF,TGCGCCAGGAGGGCCGCCGGGACAGAGGTCAACGAGCAGTACTTC
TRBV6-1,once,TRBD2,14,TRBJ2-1,CAGGGISTYNEQFF,TGTGCCGGGGGGGGGATAAGCACCTACAATGAGCAGTTCTTC
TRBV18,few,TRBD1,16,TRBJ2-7,CASSRTPGQGAREQYF,TGTGCCAGCTCGCGGACTCCGGGACAGGGGGCCCGCGAGCAGTACTTC
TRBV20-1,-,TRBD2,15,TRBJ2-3,CSAPPGTSGTDTQYF,TGCAGTGCTCCTCCTGGGACTAGCGGCACAGATACGCAGTATTTT
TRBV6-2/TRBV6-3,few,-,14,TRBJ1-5,CASSNGGASPPQHF,TGTGCCAGCAGCAACGGGGGGGCTAGTCCGCCCCAGCATTTT
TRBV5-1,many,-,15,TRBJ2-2,CASSEGPQNTGELFF,TGCGCCAGCAGCGAGGGACCCCAGAACACCGGGGAGCTGTTTTTT
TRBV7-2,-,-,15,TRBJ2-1,CASSLAGSKYNEQFF,TGTGCCAGCAGCTTAGCGGGGTCAAAATACAATGAGCAGTTCTTC
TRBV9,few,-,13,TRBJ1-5,CASSPREDQPQHF,TGTGCCAGCAGCCCGAGGGAGGATCAGCCCCAGCATTTT
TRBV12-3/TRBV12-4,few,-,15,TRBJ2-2,CASSLEAVNTGELFF,TGTGCCAGCAGTTTGGAGGCTGTCAACACCGGGGAGCTGTTTTTT
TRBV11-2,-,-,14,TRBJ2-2,CASSFQRGGGELFF,TGTGCCAGCAGCTTTCAACGGGGAGGCGGGGAGCTGTTTTTT